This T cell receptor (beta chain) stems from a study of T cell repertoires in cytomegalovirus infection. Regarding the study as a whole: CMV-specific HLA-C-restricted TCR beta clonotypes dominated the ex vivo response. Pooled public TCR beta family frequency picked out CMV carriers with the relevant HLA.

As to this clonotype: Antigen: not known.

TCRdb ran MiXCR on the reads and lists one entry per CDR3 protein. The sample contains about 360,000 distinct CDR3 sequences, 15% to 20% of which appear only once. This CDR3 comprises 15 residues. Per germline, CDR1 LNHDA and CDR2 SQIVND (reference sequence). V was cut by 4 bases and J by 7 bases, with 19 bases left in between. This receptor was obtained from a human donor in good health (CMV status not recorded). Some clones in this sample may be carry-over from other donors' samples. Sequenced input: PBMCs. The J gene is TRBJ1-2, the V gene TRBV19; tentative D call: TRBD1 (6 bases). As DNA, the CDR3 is TGTGCCAGTAGTACCCCCGGTCGGGGGCACGGTGGCTACACCTTC. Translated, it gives CASSTPGRGHGGYTF.